Below, 15 T cell receptor beta chains from the same sample are listed, as sequenced in a study of prognosis after radiotherapy for stage I lung cancer. Genomic DNA was the source, and TCR beta CDR3 was amplified from it by two-round multiplex PCR. The first PCR round targeted every TRBV and TRBJ gene with specific primers. From the multiplex PCR reads, TCRdb called clonotypes with MiXCR, one entry per CDR3 protein. Among around 63,000 distinct CDR3 sequences listed, about 30% were seen once. The sample was PBMCs, taken before or after stereotactic body radiation therapy (not recorded which). Receptors originate from a donor aged 50 or older with non-small cell lung cancer.

This clonotype was observed at least ten times. V is TRBV6-1 and J is TRBJ2-1, with D perhaps TRBD1 or TRBD2 (5 bases each). The CDR3 runs 11 residues. Trimming pared 8 bases from V and 10 bases from J, leaving 12 bases between. CDR1 MNHNS and CDR2 SASEGT come from the germline V gene. This CDR3 is CASGQGREQFF. The DNA of the CDR3 is TGTGCCAGCGGTCAGGGACGCGAGCAGTTCTTC.

As regards this clonotype: A much larger clone differs from this one at a single base, so this may be a read error. CDR3 coding DNA: TGTGCCAGCAGCTTAGCGGGGGTTCGAGAGAACCAGTACTTC. Amino acid sequence: CASSLAGVRENQYF. The rearrangement uses TRBV11-2 and TRBJ2-5; weak D call: TRBD2 (6 bases). CDR3 size: 14 residues. Looked up from germline, CDR1 is SGHAT and CDR2 is FQNNGV.

This clonotype was picked up one time. The rearrangement uses TRBV2 and TRBJ1-2; D gene ambiguous. This CDR3 has 15 amino acids. The germline V gene has CDR1 SNHLY and CDR2 FYNNEI. Trimming removed 7 bases from V and 8 bases from J, with 23 bases in between. CDR3 DNA sequence: TGTGCCAGCATCCCTGACGCAGGTGTCCAAGGAGGCTACACCTTC. This codes for CASIPDAGVQGGYTF.

This clonotype was found many times. The CDR3 DNA follows: TGTGCCAGTACTCCGGACAGGGCGCGGTTCCAGCCCCAGCATTTT. It yields the protein CASTPDRARFQPQHF. The J gene is TRBJ1-5, the V gene TRBV19; 8 nucleotides agree with TRBD1. V gave up 7 bases and J gave up 7 bases; unmatched junction bases: 12. Looked up from germline, CDR1 is LNHDA and CDR2 is SQIVND (reference sequence). The CDR3 length is 15 residues.

As concerns this clonotype: The junction shows a germline mismatch at one end, possibly a read error. The V call is TRBV5-6, the J call TRBJ2-1, with D possibly matching TRBD2 (5 bases). This CDR3 spans 14 amino acids. Per the germline V gene, CDR1 is SGHDT and CDR2 is YYEEEE. The CDR3 sequence is CASSFGLAYNEQLF. The CDR3 nucleotides are TGTGCCAGCAGCTTTGGCCTAGCCTACAATGAGCAGTTGTTC.

CDR3: CASSTTGTANTGELFF. In nucleotides, the CDR3 is TGTGCCAGCAGTACAACCGGGACAGCGAACACCGGGGAGCTGTTTTTT. V usage is TRBV11-3 and J usage is TRBJ2-2, with 7 nucleotides matching TRBD1. CDR1 SGHNT and CDR2 YENEEA come from the germline V gene. V was clipped by 6 bases and J by 0 bases; unmatched bases: 7. This CDR3 is built from 16 residues.

This clonotype has only a few counts. A much larger clone is a single base away; this may be a read error. J is TRBJ1-1 and V is TRBV6-2 or TRBV6-3; D possibly corresponds to TRBD1 (5 bases). Germline CDR1 reads MNHEY; CDR2 reads SVGEGT. Trimming took off 2 bases at V and 0 bases at J, with 7 bases between the two ends. CDR3 length: 14 amino acids. The CDR3 loop reads CASSYGDLNTEAFF. For the CDR3, the DNA is TGTGCCAGCAGTTACGGGGACCTGAACACTGAAGCTTTCTTT.

This clonotype occurred many times. A much larger clone differs from this one at a single base, so this may be a read error. This sequence joins TRBV7-3 and TRBJ2-2, with D perhaps assigned TRBD1 or TRBD2 (5 bases each). The CDR3 loop spans 14 amino acids. In germline, CDR1 is SGHTA, CDR2 FQGTGA. The CDR3 DNA reads as TGTGCCAGCAGCTGGGGACCAAACACCGGGGAGCTGCTTTTT. This codes for CASSWGPNTGELLF. Full variable domain (remainder filled in from reference TRBV7-3 and TRBJ2-2): GAGVSQTPSNKVTEKGKYVELRCDPISGHTALYWYRQSLGQGPEFLIYFQGTGAADDSGLPNDRFFAVRPEGSVSTLKIQRTERGDSAVYLCASSWGPNTGELLFGEGSRLTVL.

This clonotype was observed many times. DNA for the CDR3: TGTGCCAGCAGCCCCGCCGGGCTCTCGAACACCGGGGAGCTGTTTTTT. It is translated as CASSPAGLSNTGELFF. The rearrangement joins TRBV6-2 or TRBV6-3 to TRBJ2-2; D gene ambiguous. This CDR3 is built from 16 residues. V was cut by 6 bases and J by 0 bases, with 14 bases left in between. Germline-derived CDR1 and CDR2 are MNHEY and SVGEGT.

The chain uses TRBV3-1 and TRBJ1-6; D perhaps matches TRBD1 (6 bases). V lost 4 bases and J lost 3, with 13 bases in between. CDR3 size: 16 residues. Per germline, CDR1 LGHDT and CDR2 YNNKEL (reference sequence). CDR3 sequence: CASSRTGQFYNSPLHF. The CDR3 DNA reads as TGTGCCAGCAGCCGCACCGGACAGTTCTATAATTCACCCCTCCACTTT. The full variable domain, completed using reference TRBV3-1 and TRBJ1-6, is DTAVSQTPKYLVTQMGNDKSIKCEQNLGHDTMYWYKQDSKKFLKIMFSYNNKELIINETVPNRFSPKSPDKAHLNLHINSLELGDSAVYFCASSRTGQFYNSPLHFGNGTRLTVT.

Points on this clonotype: With a far larger clone one base away, a read error is the likely cause. This chain joins TRBV6-4 and TRBJ1-2; D not resolved. Deletions cut 4 bases from V and 5 bases from J, with 14 bases between. The germline CDR1 and CDR2 sequences are MRHNA and SNTAGT. CDR3 length equals 14 residues. The CDR3 nucleotides read TGTGCCAGCAGTGGGGTGACTTGGGAATATGGCTACACCTTC. Its protein is CASSGVTWEYGYTF.

A word on this clonotype: The junction departs from germline at one end; a sequencing error may be responsible. The J gene is TRBJ2-1, the V gene TRBV20-1, with D perhaps given as TRBD1 or TRBD2 (6 bases each). The CDR3 covers 19 residues. CDR1 is DFQATT and CDR2 is SNEGSKA in the germline V gene (reference sequence). The CDR3 spells CGATQRGLSGATTYNEQFF. The CDR3 DNA follows: TGCGGTGCCACCCAAAGAGGACTATCGGGGGCTACAACCTACAATGAGCAGTTCTTC.

This clonotype was counted once. It differs at one base from a far larger clone, so likely a read error. The chain couples TRBV6-4 to TRBJ1-3; TRBD1 is a possible D gene (5 bases). The germline gives CDR1 MRHNA, CDR2 SNTAGT. Trimming removed 6 bases at V and 2 bases at J, with 14 bases between. The CDR3 spans 15 residues. The CDR3 loop is CASSPGRAAGNTIYF. The CDR3, as DNA: TGTGCCAGCAGCCCCGGCAGGGCGGCTGGAAACACCATATATTTT.

This clonotype turned up a few times. A read error may explain this, as a much larger clone is one base away. V is TRBV4-3 and J is TRBJ1-6, with TRBD1 as a possible D gene (6 bases). The ends were cut back, 6 bases at V and 5 bases at J, with 14 bases in the middle. CDR1 is LGHNA, CDR2 YSLEER, per germline. CDR3 length: 15 amino acids. The CDR3 here is CASRQMNRDNSPLHF. For the CDR3, the DNA is TGCGCCAGCAGACAAATGAACAGGGATAATTCACCCCTCCACTTT.

Many counts were recorded for this clonotype. The chain has TRBV14 and TRBJ1-3; D call uncertain. This CDR3 is 20 amino acids long. V lost 2 bases and J lost 1, with 24 bases in between. Germline lookup yields CDR1 SGHDN and CDR2 FVKESK. The CDR3 coding sequence is TGTGCCAGCAGCCAAAGAACACCGACAATTCCGGCAAATTCTGGAAACACCATATATTTT. Its protein product is CASSQRTPTIPANSGNTIYF.